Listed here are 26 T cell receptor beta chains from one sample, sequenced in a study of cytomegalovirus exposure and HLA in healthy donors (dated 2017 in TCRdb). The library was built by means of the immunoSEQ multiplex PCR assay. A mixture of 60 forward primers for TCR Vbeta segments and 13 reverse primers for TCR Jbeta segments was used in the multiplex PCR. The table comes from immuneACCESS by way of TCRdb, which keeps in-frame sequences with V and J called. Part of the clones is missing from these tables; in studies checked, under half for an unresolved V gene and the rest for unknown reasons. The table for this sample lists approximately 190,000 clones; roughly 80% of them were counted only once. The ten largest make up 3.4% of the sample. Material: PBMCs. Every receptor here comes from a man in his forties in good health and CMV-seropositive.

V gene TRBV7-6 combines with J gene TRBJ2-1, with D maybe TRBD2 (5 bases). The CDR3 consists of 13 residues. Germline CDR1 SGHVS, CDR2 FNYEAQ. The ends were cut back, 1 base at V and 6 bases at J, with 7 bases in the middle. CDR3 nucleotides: TGTGCCAGCAGCTTAGGCACTAGCAATGAGCAGTTCTTC. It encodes CASSLGTSNEQFF.

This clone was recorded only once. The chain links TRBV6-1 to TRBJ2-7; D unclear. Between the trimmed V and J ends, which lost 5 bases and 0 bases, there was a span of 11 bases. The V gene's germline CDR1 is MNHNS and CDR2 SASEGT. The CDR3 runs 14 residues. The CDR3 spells CASSSRHPSYEQYF. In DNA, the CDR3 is TGTGCCAGCAGTTCTAGGCACCCCTCCTACGAGCAGTACTTC.

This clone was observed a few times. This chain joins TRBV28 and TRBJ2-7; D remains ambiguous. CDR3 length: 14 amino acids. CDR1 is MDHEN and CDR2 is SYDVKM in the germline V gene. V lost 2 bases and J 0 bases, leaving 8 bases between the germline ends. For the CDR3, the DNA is TGTGCCAGCAGTTTAGAACAGCTCTCCTACGAGCAGTACTTC. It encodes CASSLEQLSYEQYF.

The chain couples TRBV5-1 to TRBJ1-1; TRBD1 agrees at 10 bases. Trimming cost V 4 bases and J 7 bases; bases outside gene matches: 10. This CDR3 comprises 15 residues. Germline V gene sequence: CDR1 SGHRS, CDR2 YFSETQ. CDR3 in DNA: TGCGCCAGCAGCGGAGGACAGGGGGAGGTAGGTGAAGCTTTCTTT. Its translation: CASSGGQGEVGEAFF.

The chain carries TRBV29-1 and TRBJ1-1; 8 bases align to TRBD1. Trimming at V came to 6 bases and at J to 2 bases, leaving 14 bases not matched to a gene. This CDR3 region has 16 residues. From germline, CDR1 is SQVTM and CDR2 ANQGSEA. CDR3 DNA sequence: TGCAGCGTGGGACGAGGTCAGGGGGCTGTTAACACTGAAGCTTTCTTT. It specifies CSVGRGQGAVNTEAFF.

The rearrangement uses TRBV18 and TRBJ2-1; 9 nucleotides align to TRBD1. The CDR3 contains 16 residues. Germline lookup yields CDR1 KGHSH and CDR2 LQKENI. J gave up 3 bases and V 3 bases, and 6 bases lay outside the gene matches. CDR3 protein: CASSPLRDRVYNEQFF. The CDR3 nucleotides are TGTGCCAGCTCACCTCTCCGGGACAGGGTCTACAATGAGCAGTTCTTC.

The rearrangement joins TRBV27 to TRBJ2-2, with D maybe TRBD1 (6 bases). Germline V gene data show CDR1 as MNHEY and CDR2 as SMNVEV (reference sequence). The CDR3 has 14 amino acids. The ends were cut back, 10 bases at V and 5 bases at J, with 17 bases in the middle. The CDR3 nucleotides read TGTGCCAACGCCGGGACACATAGAACCGGGGAGCTGTTTTTT. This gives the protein CANAGTHRTGELFF.

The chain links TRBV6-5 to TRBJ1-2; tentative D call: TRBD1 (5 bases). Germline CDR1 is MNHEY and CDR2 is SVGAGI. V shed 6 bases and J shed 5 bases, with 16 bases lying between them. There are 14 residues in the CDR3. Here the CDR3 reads CASSPLQDVYGYTF. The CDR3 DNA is TGTGCCAGCAGCCCCCTACAGGACGTTTATGGCTACACCTTC.

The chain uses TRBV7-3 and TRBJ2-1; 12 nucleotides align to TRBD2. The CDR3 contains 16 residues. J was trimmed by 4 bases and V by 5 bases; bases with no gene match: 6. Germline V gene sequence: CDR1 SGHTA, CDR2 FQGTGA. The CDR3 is CASSTSGTSGYNEQFF. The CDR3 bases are TGTGCCAGCAGCACCTCCGGGACTAGCGGGTACAATGAGCAGTTCTTC.

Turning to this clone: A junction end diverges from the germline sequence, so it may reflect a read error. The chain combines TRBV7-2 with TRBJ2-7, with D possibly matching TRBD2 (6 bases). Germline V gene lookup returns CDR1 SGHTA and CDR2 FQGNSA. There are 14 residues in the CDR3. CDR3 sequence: CASTLREVSYEQYF. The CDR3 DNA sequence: TGTGCCAGCACCTTAAGGGAGGTATCCTACGAGCAGTACTTC.

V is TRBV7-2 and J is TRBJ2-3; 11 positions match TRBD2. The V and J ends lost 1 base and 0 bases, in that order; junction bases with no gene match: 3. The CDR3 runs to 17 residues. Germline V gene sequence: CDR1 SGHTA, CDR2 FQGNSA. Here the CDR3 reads CASSLGTSGSSTDTQYF. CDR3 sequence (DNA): TGTGCCAGCAGCTTAGGGACTAGCGGGTCTAGCACAGATACGCAGTATTTT.

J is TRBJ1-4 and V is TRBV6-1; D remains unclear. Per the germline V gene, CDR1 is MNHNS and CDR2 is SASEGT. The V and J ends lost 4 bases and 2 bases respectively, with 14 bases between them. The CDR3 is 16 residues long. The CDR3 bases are TGTGCCAGCAGTGCCCGGGGAGGAGCGACTAATGAAAAACTGTTTTTT. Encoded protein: CASSARGGATNEKLFF.

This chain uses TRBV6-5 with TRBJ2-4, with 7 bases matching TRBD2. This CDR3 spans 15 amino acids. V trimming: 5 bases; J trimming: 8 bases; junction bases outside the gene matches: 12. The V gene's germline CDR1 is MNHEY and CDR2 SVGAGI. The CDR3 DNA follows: TGTGCCAGCAGTCTAAGCGGGACCCTTCAGGACATTCAGTACTTC. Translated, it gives CASSLSGTLQDIQYF.

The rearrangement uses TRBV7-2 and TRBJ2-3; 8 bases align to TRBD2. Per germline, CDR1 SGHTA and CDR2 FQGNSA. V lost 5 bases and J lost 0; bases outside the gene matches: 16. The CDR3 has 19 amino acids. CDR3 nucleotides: TGTGCCAGCAGCCAAGATCGGGGTAGCGGGGTGTTAAGCACAGATACGCAGTATTTT. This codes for CASSQDRGSGVLSTDTQYF. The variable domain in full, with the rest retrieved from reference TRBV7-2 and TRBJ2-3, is GAGVSQSPSNKVTEKGKDVELRCDPISGHTALYWYRQSLGQGLEFLIYFQGNSAPDKSGLPSDRFSAERTGGSVSTLTIQRTQQEDSAVYLCASSQDRGSGVLSTDTQYFGPGTRLTVL.

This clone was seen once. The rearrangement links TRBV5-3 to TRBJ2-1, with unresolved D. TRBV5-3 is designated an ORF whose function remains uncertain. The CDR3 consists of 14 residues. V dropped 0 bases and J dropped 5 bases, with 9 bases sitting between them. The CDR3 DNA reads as TGTGCCAGAAGCTTGGGGAGTACCAACAATGAGCAGTTCTTC. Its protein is CARSLGSTNNEQFF.

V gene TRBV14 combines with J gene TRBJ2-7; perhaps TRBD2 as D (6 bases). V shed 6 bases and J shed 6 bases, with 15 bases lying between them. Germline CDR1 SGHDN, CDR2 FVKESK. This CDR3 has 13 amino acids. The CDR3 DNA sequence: TGTGCCAGCAGTCCCATTTGGGGGGTCGAGCAGTACTTC. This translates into CASSPIWGVEQYF.

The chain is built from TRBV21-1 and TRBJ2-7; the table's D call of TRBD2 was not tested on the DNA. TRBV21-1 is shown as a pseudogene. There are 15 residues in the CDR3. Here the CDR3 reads CASSKLAEPAYEQYF. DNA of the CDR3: TGTGCCAGCAGCAAACTAGCGGAGCCCGCCTACGAGCAGTACTTC.

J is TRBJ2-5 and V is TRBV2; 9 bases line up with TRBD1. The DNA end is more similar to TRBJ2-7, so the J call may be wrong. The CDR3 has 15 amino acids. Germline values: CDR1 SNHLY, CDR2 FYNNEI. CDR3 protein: CATLLTGGLVGEQYF. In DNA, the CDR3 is TGTGCCACCCTATTAACAGGGGGCTTAGTCGGCGAGCAGTACTTC.

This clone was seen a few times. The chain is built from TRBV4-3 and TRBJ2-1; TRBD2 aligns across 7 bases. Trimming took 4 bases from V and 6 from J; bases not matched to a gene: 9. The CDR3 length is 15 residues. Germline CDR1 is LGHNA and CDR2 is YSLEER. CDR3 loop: CASSPTSATANEQFF. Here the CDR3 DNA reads TGCGCCAGCAGCCCCACTAGCGCCACCGCCAATGAGCAGTTCTTC.

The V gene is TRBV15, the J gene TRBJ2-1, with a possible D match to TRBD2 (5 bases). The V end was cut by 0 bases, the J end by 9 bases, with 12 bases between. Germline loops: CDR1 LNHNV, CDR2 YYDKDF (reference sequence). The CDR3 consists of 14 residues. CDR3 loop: CATSRDWLAIEQFF. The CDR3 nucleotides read TGTGCCACCAGCAGAGATTGGCTAGCTATTGAGCAGTTCTTC.

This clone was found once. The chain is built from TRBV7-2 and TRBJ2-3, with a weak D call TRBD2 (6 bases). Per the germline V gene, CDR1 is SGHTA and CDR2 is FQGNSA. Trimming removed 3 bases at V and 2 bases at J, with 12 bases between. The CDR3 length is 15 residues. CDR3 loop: CASSFPAGTTDTQYF. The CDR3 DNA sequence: TGTGCCAGCAGCTTCCCCGCGGGGACCACAGATACGCAGTATTTT.

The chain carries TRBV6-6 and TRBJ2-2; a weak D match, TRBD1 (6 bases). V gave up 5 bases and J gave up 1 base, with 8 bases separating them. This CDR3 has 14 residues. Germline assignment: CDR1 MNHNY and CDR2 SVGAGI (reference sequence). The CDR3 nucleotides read TGTGCCAGCAGTAAGGACAGGAACACCGGGGAGCTGTTTTTT. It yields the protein CASSKDRNTGELFF.

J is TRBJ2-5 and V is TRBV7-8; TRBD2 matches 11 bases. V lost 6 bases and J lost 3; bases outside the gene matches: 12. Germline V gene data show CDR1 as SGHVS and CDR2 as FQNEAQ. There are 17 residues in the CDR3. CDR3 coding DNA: TGTGCCAGCAGACATAGGGACCTAGCGGGAGGAAAAGAGACCCAGTACTTC. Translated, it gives CASRHRDLAGGKETQYF.

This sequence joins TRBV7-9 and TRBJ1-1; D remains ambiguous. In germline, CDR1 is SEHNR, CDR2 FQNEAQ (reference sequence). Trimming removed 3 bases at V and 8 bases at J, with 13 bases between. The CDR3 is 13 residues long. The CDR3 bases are TGTGCCAGCAGCTTCACGAGCGCGGGGGAAGCTTTCTTT. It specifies CASSFTSAGEAFF.

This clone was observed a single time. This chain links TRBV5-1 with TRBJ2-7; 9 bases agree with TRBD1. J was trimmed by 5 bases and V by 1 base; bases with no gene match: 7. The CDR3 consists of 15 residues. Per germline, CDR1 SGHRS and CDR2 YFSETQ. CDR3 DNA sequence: TGCGCCAGCAGCTTGCAGGACAGGGGAATCGACGAGCAGTACTTC. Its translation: CASSLQDRGIDEQYF.

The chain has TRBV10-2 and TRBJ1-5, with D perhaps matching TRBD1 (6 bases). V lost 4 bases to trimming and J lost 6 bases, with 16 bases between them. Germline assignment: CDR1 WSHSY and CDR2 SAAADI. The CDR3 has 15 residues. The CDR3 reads CASSGGGRFVQPQHF. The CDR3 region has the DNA TGCGCCAGCAGTGGGGGGGGGCGCTTTGTTCAGCCCCAGCATTTT.